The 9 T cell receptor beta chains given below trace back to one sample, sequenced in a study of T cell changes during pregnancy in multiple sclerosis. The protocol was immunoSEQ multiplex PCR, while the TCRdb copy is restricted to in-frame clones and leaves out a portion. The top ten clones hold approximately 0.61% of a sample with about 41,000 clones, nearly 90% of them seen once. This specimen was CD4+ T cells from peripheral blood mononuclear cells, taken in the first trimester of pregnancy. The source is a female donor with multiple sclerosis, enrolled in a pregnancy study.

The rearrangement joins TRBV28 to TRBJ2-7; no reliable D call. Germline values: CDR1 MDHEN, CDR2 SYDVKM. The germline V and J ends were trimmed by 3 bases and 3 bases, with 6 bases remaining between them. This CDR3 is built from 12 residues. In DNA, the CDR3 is TGTGCCAGCAGTTTCCAAAACTACGAGCAGTACTTC. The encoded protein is CASSFQNYEQYF. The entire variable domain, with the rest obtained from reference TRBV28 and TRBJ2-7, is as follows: DVKVTQSSRYLVKRTGEKVFLECVQDMDHENMFWYRQDPGLGLRLIYFSYDVKMKEKGDIPEGYSVSREKKERFSLILESASTNQTSMYLCASSFQNYEQYFGPGTRLTVT.

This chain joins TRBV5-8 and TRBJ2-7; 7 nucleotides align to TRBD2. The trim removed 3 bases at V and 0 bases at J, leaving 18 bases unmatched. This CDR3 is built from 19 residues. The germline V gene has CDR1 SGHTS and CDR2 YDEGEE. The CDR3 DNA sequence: TGTGCCAGCAGCTATGACTGGAGGGACCCTAGCGGAACCTCCTACGAGCAGTACTTC. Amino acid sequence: CASSYDWRDPSGTSYEQYF.

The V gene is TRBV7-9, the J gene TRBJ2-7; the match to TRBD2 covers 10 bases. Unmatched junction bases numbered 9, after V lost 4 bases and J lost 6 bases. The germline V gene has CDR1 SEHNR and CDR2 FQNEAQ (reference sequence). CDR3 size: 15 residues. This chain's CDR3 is CASSSPLAGVSEQYF. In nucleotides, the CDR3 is TGTGCCAGCAGCTCCCCTCTAGCGGGAGTGTCCGAGCAGTACTTC.

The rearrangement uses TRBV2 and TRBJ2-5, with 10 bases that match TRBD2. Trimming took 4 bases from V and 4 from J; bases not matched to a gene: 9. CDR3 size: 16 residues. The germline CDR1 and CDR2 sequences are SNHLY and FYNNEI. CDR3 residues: CASSVASGRALETQYF. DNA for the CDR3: TGTGCCAGCAGTGTAGCCAGCGGGAGGGCCTTAGAGACCCAGTACTTC.

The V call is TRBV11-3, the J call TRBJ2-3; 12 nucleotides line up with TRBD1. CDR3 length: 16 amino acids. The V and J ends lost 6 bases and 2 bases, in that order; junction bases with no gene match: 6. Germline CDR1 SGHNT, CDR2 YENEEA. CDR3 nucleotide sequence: TGTGCCAGCAGTTCGGGACAGGGGGCGACCACAGATACGCAGTATTTT. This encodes CASSSGQGATTDTQYF.

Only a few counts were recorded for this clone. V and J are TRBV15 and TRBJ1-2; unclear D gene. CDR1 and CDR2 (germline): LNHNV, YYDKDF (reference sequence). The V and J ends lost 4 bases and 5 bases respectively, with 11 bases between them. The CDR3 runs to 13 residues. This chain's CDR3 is CATSNDRDYGYTF. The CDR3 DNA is TGTGCCACCAGCAACGACCGGGATTATGGCTACACCTTC. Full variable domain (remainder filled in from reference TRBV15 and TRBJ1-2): DAMVIQNPRYQVTQFGKPVTLSCSQTLNHNVMYWYQQKSSQAPKLLFHYYDKDFNNEADTPDNFQSRRPNTSFCFLDIRSPGLGDTAMYLCATSNDRDYGYTFGSGTRLTVV.

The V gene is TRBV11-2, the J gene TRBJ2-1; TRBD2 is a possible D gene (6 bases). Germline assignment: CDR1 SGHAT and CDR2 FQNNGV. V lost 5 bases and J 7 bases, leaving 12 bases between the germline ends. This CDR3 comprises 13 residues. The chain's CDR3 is CASSQRVSNEQFF. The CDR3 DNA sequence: TGTGCCAGCAGCCAGCGGGTTAGTAATGAGCAGTTCTTC.

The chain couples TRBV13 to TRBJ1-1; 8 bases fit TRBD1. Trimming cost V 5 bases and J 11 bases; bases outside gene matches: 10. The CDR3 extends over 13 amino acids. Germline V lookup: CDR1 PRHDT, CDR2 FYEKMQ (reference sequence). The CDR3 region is CASSAGQALRAFF. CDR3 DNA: TGTGCCAGCAGCGCGGGACAGGCTCTAAGGGCTTTCTTT.

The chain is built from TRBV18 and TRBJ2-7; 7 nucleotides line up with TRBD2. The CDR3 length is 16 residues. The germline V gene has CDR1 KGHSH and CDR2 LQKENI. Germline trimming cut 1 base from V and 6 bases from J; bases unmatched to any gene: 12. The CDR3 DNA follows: TGTGCCAGCTCACCACTTCCCCCGCCGGGAGGAATCGAGCAGTACTTC. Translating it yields CASSPLPPPGGIEQYF.